This T cell receptor (beta chain) was observed in a study of T cell responses to AZD1222 COVID-19 vaccine. The V gene lost 5 bases and the J gene lost 6 bases, with 22 bases spanning the gap. The CDR3 spans 16 residues. Looked up from germline, CDR1 is MDHEN and CDR2 is SYDVKM. On this clone itself: Antigen unknown.

General study results and limits: Among the donors, most were white British and more were female, and clonal diversity was possibly underestimated. The repertoires were collected only after the peak T cell response. Recipients of AZD1222 seropositive at baseline numbered only five or six.

TCRdb keeps only in-frame clones here, not all; method: immunoSEQ multiplex PCR. Of about 78,000 clones in the sample, about nine tenths were seen once. This rearrangement joins TRBV28 to TRBJ1-2, with D perhaps TRBD1 (5 bases). The sample was peripheral blood, taken 28 days after the second AZD1222 dose. This TCR was sampled from an adult who received the AZD1222 COVID-19 vaccine. CDR3 loop: CASSPPWGSPSDGYTF. CDR3 sequence (DNA): TGTGCCAGCAGTCCACCGTGGGGCAGTCCGTCGGATGGCTACACCTTC.